The rows below give T cell receptor beta chains drawn from one sample of a study of response to subunit inactivated influenza vaccine. MiXCR, run by TCRdb on the RT-PCR reads, gives a single entry per CDR3 protein. Here the sample spans 400,000 to 650,000 distinct CDR3 sequences, approximately 7.2% being singletons. Sequencing used PBMCs from blood, obtained around 25 months after vaccination. The receptors were gathered from a man between 45 and 75 years old who received an inactivated influenza vaccine. Both conserved end residues are part of each CDR3. Fields, in order: CDR3 protein, CDR3 DNA, J gene, D gene, V gene, clone size. The D gene is left open where the match is weak. Size values are once, few and many counts, or a class for expanded clones, and some rows have none.

cdr3_aa: CASSYFSGENINYYNEQFF
cdr3_nt: TGTGCCAGCAGTTACTTTAGTGGGGAGAACATAAATTATTACAATGAGCAGTTCTTC
j_call: TRBJ2-1
d_call: -
v_call: TRBV6-2/TRBV6-3
clone_size: many

cdr3_aa: CASNRRGSNEKLFF
cdr3_nt: TGTGCCAGCAATCGCAGGGGATCTAATGAAAAACTGTTTTTT
j_call: TRBJ1-4
d_call: -
v_call: TRBV12-3/TRBV12-4
clone_size: -

cdr3_aa: CASSQSRWSGRAYEQYF
cdr3_nt: TGTGCCAGCAGTCAATCGAGGTGGAGCGGGAGGGCTTACGAGCAGTACTTC
j_call: TRBJ2-7
d_call: TRBD2
v_call: TRBV28
clone_size: -

cdr3_aa: CASTHGRVDTQYF
cdr3_nt: TGTGCCAGCACCCACGGGAGGGTAGATACGCAGTATTTT
j_call: TRBJ2-3
d_call: TRBD2
v_call: TRBV28
clone_size: -

cdr3_aa: CATSDYGWTANTGELFF
cdr3_nt: TGTGCCACCAGTGATTACGGATGGACGGCGAACACCGGGGAGCTGTTTTTT
j_call: TRBJ2-2
d_call: -
v_call: TRBV24-1
clone_size: few

cdr3_aa: CSVEGTGTGYEQYF
cdr3_nt: TGCAGCGTTGAAGGGACAGGGACTGGCTACGAGCAGTACTTC
j_call: TRBJ2-7
d_call: TRBD1
v_call: TRBV29-1
clone_size: -

cdr3_aa: CATMDIGFQYF
cdr3_nt: TGTGCCACCATGGACATCGGTTTCCAGTACTTC
j_call: TRBJ2-5
d_call: -
v_call: TRBV15
clone_size: many

cdr3_aa: CSATVPTDTQYF
cdr3_nt: TGCAGTGCCACCGTCCCCACAGATACGCAGTATTTT
j_call: TRBJ2-3
d_call: -
v_call: TRBV20-1
clone_size: -

cdr3_aa: CSAARGHRKETQYF
cdr3_nt: TGCAGTGCTGCCCGAGGACACAGGAAAGAGACCCAGTACTTC
j_call: TRBJ2-5
d_call: -
v_call: TRBV20-1
clone_size: -

cdr3_aa: CASRNRDPKQGYTF
cdr3_nt: TGTGCCAGCAGAAACCGGGACCCTAAGCAGGGCTACACCTTC
j_call: TRBJ1-2
d_call: -
v_call: TRBV12-3/TRBV12-4
clone_size: many

cdr3_aa: CASSLSRGGELFF
cdr3_nt: TGTGCCAGCAGTTTATCCAGGGGCGGGGAGCTGTTTTTT
j_call: TRBJ2-2
d_call: -
v_call: TRBV6-2/TRBV6-3
clone_size: -

cdr3_aa: CASSDGTSHLNEQFF
cdr3_nt: TGTGCCAGCAGTGACGGGACTAGCCATCTCAATGAGCAGTTCTTC
j_call: TRBJ2-1
d_call: TRBD2
v_call: TRBV2
clone_size: many

cdr3_aa: CSVKEPRFDGYTF
cdr3_nt: TGCAGCGTCAAAGAACCCAGGTTTGATGGCTACACCTTC
j_call: TRBJ1-2
d_call: -
v_call: TRBV29-1
clone_size: many

cdr3_aa: CASSSGTGWQETQYF
cdr3_nt: TGTGCCAGCAGTTCCGGGACAGGGTGGCAAGAGACCCAGTACTTC
j_call: TRBJ2-5
d_call: TRBD1
v_call: TRBV12-3/TRBV12-4
clone_size: -

cdr3_aa: CASKGTSGDWTGELFF
cdr3_nt: TGTGCCAGCAAAGGGACTAGCGGGGATTGGACCGGGGAGCTGTTTTTT
j_call: TRBJ2-2
d_call: TRBD2
v_call: TRBV12-3/TRBV12-4
clone_size: -

cdr3_aa: CASSPGQGMAVAGNTIYF
cdr3_nt: TGTGCCAGCAGCCCGGGACAGGGAATGGCTGTGGCTGGAAACACCATATATTTT
j_call: TRBJ1-3
d_call: TRBD1
v_call: TRBV11-2
clone_size: many

cdr3_aa: CASSPRGTSGGTDTQYF
cdr3_nt: TGTGCCAGCAGCCCCCGAGGGACTAGCGGGGGCACAGATACGCAGTATTTT
j_call: TRBJ2-3
d_call: TRBD2
v_call: TRBV7-9
clone_size: -

cdr3_aa: CASSVRLAQDTQYF
cdr3_nt: TGTGCCAGCAGCGTAAGGCTAGCACAAGATACGCAGTATTTT
j_call: TRBJ2-3
d_call: -
v_call: TRBV9
clone_size: few

cdr3_aa: CASNSLVGQQETQYF
cdr3_nt: TGCGCCAGCAATAGTCTAGTGGGGCAGCAAGAGACCCAGTACTTC
j_call: TRBJ2-5
d_call: -
v_call: TRBV5-1
clone_size: many

cdr3_aa: CASSETGTDTQYF
cdr3_nt: TGTGCCAGCAGCGAGACAGGGACAGATACGCAGTATTTT
j_call: TRBJ2-3
d_call: TRBD1
v_call: TRBV7-9
clone_size: many

cdr3_aa: CSASPGYKNIQYF
cdr3_nt: TGCAGTGCTAGTCCCGGATACAAAAACATTCAGTACTTC
j_call: TRBJ2-4
d_call: -
v_call: TRBV20-1
clone_size: few

cdr3_aa: CASSLWGQDNSGANVLTF
cdr3_nt: TGTGCCAGCTCCCTTTGGGGTCAGGACAACTCTGGGGCCAACGTCCTGACTTTC
j_call: TRBJ2-6
d_call: -
v_call: TRBV28
clone_size: -

cdr3_aa: CASSFRHMGSEAFF
cdr3_nt: TGTGCCAGCAGTTTTCGGCATATGGGGTCTGAAGCTTTCTTT
j_call: TRBJ1-1
d_call: -
v_call: TRBV27
clone_size: -

cdr3_aa: CASSYVSGHSNQPQHF
cdr3_nt: TGTGCCAGCAGTTACGTGAGTGGCCACAGCAATCAGCCCCAGCATTTT
j_call: TRBJ1-5
d_call: -
v_call: TRBV6-2/TRBV6-3
clone_size: few

cdr3_aa: CASSQKYSGTTYEQYF
cdr3_nt: TGTGCCAGCAGCCAAAAGTATAGCGGAACGACTTACGAGCAGTACTTC
j_call: TRBJ2-7
d_call: -
v_call: TRBV4-2
clone_size: -

cdr3_aa: CASSWTGVAGYTF
cdr3_nt: TGTGCCAGCAGTTGGACAGGGGTCGCTGGCTACACCTTC
j_call: TRBJ1-2
d_call: TRBD1
v_call: TRBV28
clone_size: many

cdr3_aa: CSARVAPLPFEQYF
cdr3_nt: TGCAGTGCTAGAGTAGCCCCACTCCCCTTCGAGCAGTACTTC
j_call: TRBJ2-7
d_call: -
v_call: TRBV20-1
clone_size: few

cdr3_aa: CASIPKFGEKRDIHNEQFF
cdr3_nt: TGTGCCAGCATCCCGAAGTTTGGAGAGAAGCGGGATATTCACAATGAGCAGTTCTTC
j_call: TRBJ2-1
d_call: TRBD2
v_call: TRBV11-1
clone_size: -

cdr3_aa: CASSPSKNRVNEQYF
cdr3_nt: TGTGCCAGCTCACCAAGTAAGAACAGGGTAAACGAGCAGTACTTC
j_call: TRBJ2-7
d_call: -
v_call: TRBV18
clone_size: many

cdr3_aa: CASSFFTSGGLGDEQFF
cdr3_nt: TGTGCCAGCAGCTTTTTTACTAGCGGGGGTCTGGGTGATGAGCAGTTCTTC
j_call: TRBJ2-1
d_call: TRBD2
v_call: TRBV11-1
clone_size: many

cdr3_aa: CASSEGLGVYNEQFF
cdr3_nt: TGCGCCAGCAGTGAGGGTCTAGGCGTCTACAATGAGCAGTTCTTC
j_call: TRBJ2-1
d_call: -
v_call: TRBV10-1
clone_size: many

cdr3_aa: CASSPSPWNTEAFF
cdr3_nt: TGTGCCAGCAGCCCCAGTCCCTGGAACACTGAAGCTTTCTTT
j_call: TRBJ1-1
d_call: -
v_call: TRBV11-2
clone_size: -

cdr3_aa: CASSQAGVYSPLHF
cdr3_nt: TGTGCCAGCAGCCAAGCGGGCGTTTATTCACCCCTCCACTTT
j_call: TRBJ1-6
d_call: -
v_call: TRBV3-1
clone_size: -

cdr3_aa: CASSMRVSRETQYF
cdr3_nt: TGTGCCAGTAGTATGAGGGTATCTCGGGAGACCCAGTACTTC
j_call: TRBJ2-5
d_call: -
v_call: TRBV19
clone_size: -

cdr3_aa: CAIRERDHPWQYF
cdr3_nt: TGTGCCATCAGGGAAAGGGACCACCCTTGGCAGTATTTT
j_call: TRBJ2-3
d_call: -
v_call: TRBV10-3
clone_size: many

cdr3_aa: CSARRDSTYEQYF
cdr3_nt: TGCAGTGCTAGACGGGACAGCACCTACGAGCAGTACTTC
j_call: TRBJ2-7
d_call: TRBD1
v_call: TRBV20-1
clone_size: many

cdr3_aa: CASSFLDNQPQHF
cdr3_nt: TGTGCCAGCAGTTTTTTAGACAATCAGCCCCAGCATTTT
j_call: TRBJ1-5
d_call: -
v_call: TRBV12-3/TRBV12-4
clone_size: -